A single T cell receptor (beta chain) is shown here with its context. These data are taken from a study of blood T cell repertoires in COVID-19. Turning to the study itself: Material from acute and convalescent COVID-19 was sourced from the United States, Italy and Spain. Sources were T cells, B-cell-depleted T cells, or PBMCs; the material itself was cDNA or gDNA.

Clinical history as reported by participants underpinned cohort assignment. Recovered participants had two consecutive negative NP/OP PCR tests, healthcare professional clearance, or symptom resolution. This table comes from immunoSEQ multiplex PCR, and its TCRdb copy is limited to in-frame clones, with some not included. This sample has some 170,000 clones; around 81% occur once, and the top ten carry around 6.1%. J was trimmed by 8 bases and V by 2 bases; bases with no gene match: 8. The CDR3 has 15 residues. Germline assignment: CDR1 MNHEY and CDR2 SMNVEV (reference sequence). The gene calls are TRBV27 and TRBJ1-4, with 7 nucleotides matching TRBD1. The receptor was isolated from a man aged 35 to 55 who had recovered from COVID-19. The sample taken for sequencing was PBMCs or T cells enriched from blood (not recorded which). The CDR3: CASSLKRGRDEKLFF. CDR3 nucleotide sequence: TGTGCCAGCAGTTTAAAGAGGGGGCGCGACGAAAAACTGTTTTTT.